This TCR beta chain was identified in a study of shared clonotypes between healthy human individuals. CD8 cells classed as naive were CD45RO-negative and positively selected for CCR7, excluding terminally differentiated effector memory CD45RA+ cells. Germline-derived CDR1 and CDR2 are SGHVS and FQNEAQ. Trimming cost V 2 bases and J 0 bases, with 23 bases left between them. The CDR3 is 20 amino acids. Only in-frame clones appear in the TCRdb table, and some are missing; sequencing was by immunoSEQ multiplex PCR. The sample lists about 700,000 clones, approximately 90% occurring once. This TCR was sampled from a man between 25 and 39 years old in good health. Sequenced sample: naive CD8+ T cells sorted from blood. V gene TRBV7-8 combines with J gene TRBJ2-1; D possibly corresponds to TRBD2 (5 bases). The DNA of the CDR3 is TGTGCCAGCAGCTTAACTAAGGGTTACTCTACGGGGAGCTCCTACAATGAGCAGTTCTTC. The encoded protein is CASSLTKGYSTGSSYNEQFF.